The source of this T cell receptor (beta chain) is a study of T cells in Graves' hyperthyroidism and ophthalmopathy. Study-wide points: A 13 V-J model separated ophthalmopathy from stable hyperthyroidism. Most clonotypes that expanded in the thyroid above 0.001 also showed up in blood.

Many counts were recorded for this clonotype. The target antigen is unknown. Patients were aged 18 to 65, had disease duration under 2 months, and had newly diagnosed hyperthyroidism. Uncontrolled infections, other autoimmune diseases, pregnancy or lactation led to exclusion of patients. V shed 4 bases and J shed 5 bases, with 10 bases lying between them. The CDR3 has 13 amino acids. Germline CDR1 and CDR2: SGHTA and FQGTGA. The CDR3 regions of TCR beta were amplified from RNA transcripts. First-round RT-PCR targeting the TCR CDR3 was performed with the HTBI primer set. From the multiplex PCR reads, TCRdb called clonotypes with MiXCR, one entry per CDR3 protein. The table has 95,000 to 110,000 distinct CDR3 sequences, 15% to 20% seen once; the top ten hold roughly 40%.

Sequenced material: blood. This chain uses TRBV7-3 with TRBJ2-3, with D uncertain. The sequence came from a woman aged 45-60 years with Graves' hyperthyroidism. DNA for the CDR3: TGTGCCAGCAGCTCTACTACTTTAGATACGCAGTATTTT. Translated: CASSSTTLDTQYF. Full variable domain (missing parts from reference TRBV7-3 and TRBJ2-3): GAGVSQTPSNKVTEKGKYVELRCDPISGHTALYWYRQSLGQGPEFLIYFQGTGAADDSGLPNDRFFAVRPEGSVSTLKIQRTERGDSAVYLCASSSTTLDTQYFGPGTRLTVL.